What follows are 18 T cell receptor beta chains derived from one specimen sequenced in a study of graft-versus-host responses after intestinal transplantation. Their cognate antigens are unknown. Profiling relied on immunoSEQ multiplex PCR, and the TCRdb table lists in-frame clones only, not all of them. The sample lists fewer than 55,000 clones, around 95% occurring once. The source material was unstimulated CD8+ T cells sorted from spleen or lymph node cells, sampled before transplant. The receptors were gathered from a human donor who was the organ donor for an intestinal transplant.

The rearrangement uses TRBV28 and TRBJ1-1; TRBD1 matches 8 bases. This CDR3 spans 14 amino acids. Trimming took 4 bases from V and 5 from J; bases not matched to a gene: 6. Per the germline V gene, CDR1 is MDHEN and CDR2 is SYDVKM. The CDR3 sequence is CASSSLTGVTEAFF. In nucleotides, the CDR3 is TGTGCCAGCAGTTCATTGACAGGGGTAACTGAAGCTTTCTTT.

The V and J genes are TRBV6-5 and TRBJ2-3, with TRBD2 matching 7 bases. CDR1 is MNHEY, CDR2 SVGAGI, per germline. This CDR3 comprises 15 residues. V shed 4 bases, J shed 2 bases, and the junction held 6 bases outside the gene matches. CDR3 region: CASSSGGTYTDTQYF. CDR3 DNA sequence: TGTGCCAGCAGTTCCGGGGGGACTTACACAGATACGCAGTATTTT.

This clone appeared once. The rearrangement links TRBV7-8 to TRBJ1-1, with D hard to call. The V gene's germline CDR1 is SGHVS and CDR2 FQNEAQ. Trimming shortened V by 1 base and J by 3 bases, and 6 bases separated the two germline ends. CDR3 length: 13 residues. CDR3 sequence: CASSLGGDTEAFF. CDR3 coding DNA: TGTGCCAGCAGCTTAGGAGGAGACACTGAAGCTTTCTTT. Filled out from reference TRBV7-8 and TRBJ1-1, the complete variable domain reads GAGVSQSPRYKVAKRGQDVALRCDPISGHVSLFWYQQALGQGPEFLTYFQNEAQLDKSGLPSDRFFAERPEGSVSTLKIQRTQQEDSAVYLCASSLGGDTEAFFGQGTRLTVV.

As concerns this clone: One end of the junction does not line up with germline, which may come from a read error. This chain connects TRBV4-3 to TRBJ2-7; D ambiguous. The germline V gene has CDR1 LGHNA and CDR2 YSLEER. The CDR3 is made up of 17 amino acids. This chain's CDR3 is CASSQDSSRSAAYGQYF. CDR3 coding DNA: TGCGCCAGCAGCCAAGATTCGTCCCGATCGGCAGCCTACGGGCAGTACTTC.

The chain combines TRBV27 with TRBJ1-5; no clear D. Looked up from germline, CDR1 is MNHEY and CDR2 is SMNVEV (reference sequence). Between the trimmed V and J ends, which lost 4 bases and 2 bases, there was a span of 9 bases. The CDR3 has 14 amino acids. The CDR3 sequence: CASSYGRGNQPQHF. CDR3 DNA sequence: TGTGCCAGCAGTTACGGTCGAGGCAATCAGCCCCAGCATTTT.

V and J are TRBV5-1 and TRBJ2-5; no clear D. Deletions cut 7 bases from V and 2 bases from J, with 9 bases between. This CDR3 is 12 amino acids long. Germline V gene sequence: CDR1 SGHRS, CDR2 YFSETQ. CDR3 nucleotides: TGCGCCAGCCGACTCTCTCAAGAGACCCAGTACTTC. Its protein product is CASRLSQETQYF.

The table lists this clone with a count of one. The chain has TRBV15 and TRBJ2-3; a possible D gene is TRBD2 (6 bases). V lost 3 bases, J lost 4 bases, and 11 bases lay in between. Germline CDR1 and CDR2: LNHNV and YYDKDF (reference sequence). CDR3 length: 14 amino acids. CDR3 residues: CATSSTEGPDTQYF. CDR3 nucleotide sequence: TGTGCCACCAGCAGTACGGAGGGTCCAGATACGCAGTATTTT.

This chain uses TRBV28 with TRBJ1-5; perhaps TRBD1 as D (5 bases). Between the trimmed V and J ends, which lost 5 bases and 1 base, there was a span of 18 bases. CDR1 and CDR2 (germline): MDHEN, SYDVKM. The CDR3 totals 17 residues. CDR3 coding DNA: TGTGCCAGCAGTCCTGGGGGAAGGGAGCAGAGCAATCAGCCCCAGCATTTT. Translated: CASSPGGREQSNQPQHF.

This chain links TRBV10-3 with TRBJ1-5, with D possibly being TRBD1 (5 bases). The CDR3 runs to 12 residues. Trimming cost V 3 bases and J 5 bases, with 5 bases left between them. Germline CDR1 ENHRY, CDR2 SYGVKD. CDR3 sequence: CAISDRDQPQHF. CDR3 DNA sequence: TGTGCCATCAGTGACAGGGATCAGCCCCAGCATTTT.

This clone has only one observation. This chain connects TRBV27 to TRBJ1-5; possibly TRBD1 for D (6 bases). The CDR3 is made up of 17 amino acids. The germline V gene has CDR1 MNHEY and CDR2 SMNVEV (reference sequence). V shed 5 bases and J shed 3 bases, with 20 bases lying between them. DNA of the CDR3: TGTGCCAGCAGTCGATTTACTATACAGGGAAACAATCAGCCCCAGCATTTT. It yields the protein CASSRFTIQGNNQPQHF.

In this sample, this clone turned up once. The rearrangement uses TRBV15 and TRBJ1-2; a weak D match, TRBD1 (5 bases). The CDR3 covers 13 residues. Germline-derived CDR1 and CDR2 are LNHNV and YYDKDF (reference sequence). Between the trimmed V and J ends, which lost 5 bases and 3 bases, there was a span of 10 bases. In nucleotides, the CDR3 is TGTGCCACCAGCGGGGGACTTTACTATGGCTACACCTTC. Translated: CATSGGLYYGYTF.

The J gene is TRBJ1-5, the V gene TRBV27; TRBD1 agrees at 7 bases. The V gene end was trimmed by 6 bases and the J gene end by 5 bases; junction bases not matched to a gene: 4. The CDR3 has 13 residues. The germline V gene encodes CDR1 MNHEY and CDR2 SMNVEV (reference sequence). CDR3 coding DNA: TGTGCCAGCAGCGAGACAGGGTATCAGCCCCAGCATTTT. Its translation: CASSETGYQPQHF.

V usage is TRBV4-1 and J usage is TRBJ1-2; 11 bases are a match to TRBD1. J gave up 5 bases and V 3 bases, and 8 bases lay outside the gene matches. This CDR3 spans 16 amino acids. Germline CDR1 MGHRA, CDR2 YSYEKL. CDR3 amino acids: CASSHGQGATSYGYTF. DNA of the CDR3: TGCGCCAGCAGCCATGGACAGGGGGCCACCTCGTATGGCTACACCTTC.

The chain links TRBV7-2 to TRBJ2-5, with 12 bases identical to TRBD1. Per germline, CDR1 SGHTA and CDR2 FQGNSA. V lost 2 bases and J lost 4; bases outside the gene matches: 11. There are 18 residues in the CDR3. CDR3 residues: CASSLRLVMGQGAETQYF. The CDR3 nucleotides read TGTGCCAGCAGCTTAAGGCTAGTTATGGGACAGGGGGCAGAGACCCAGTACTTC.

The chain couples TRBV30 to TRBJ1-1; D unclear. V was cut by 0 bases and J by 0 bases, with 8 bases left in between. The germline gives CDR1 GTSNPN, CDR2 SVGIG (reference sequence). CDR3 length: 14 residues. The CDR3 sequence is CAWSVIGMNTEAFF. The CDR3 nucleotides read TGTGCCTGGAGTGTAATTGGTATGAACACTGAAGCTTTCTTT.

The rearrangement uses TRBV4-1 and TRBJ2-5; D is possibly TRBD1 (6 bases). Germline V CDR1 and CDR2: MGHRA, YSYEKL. V lost 4 bases, J lost 1 base, and 16 bases lay in between. This CDR3 spans 16 amino acids. CDR3 nucleotide sequence: TGCGCCAGCAGCCTCCGTCATGGGGGCGCCCAAGAGACCCAGTACTTC. Protein: CASSLRHGGAQETQYF.

The rearrangement uses TRBV11-2 and TRBJ2-1, with TRBD2 identical over 7 bases. The germline V gene encodes CDR1 SGHAT and CDR2 FQNNGV. The CDR3 covers 16 residues. Trimming removed 5 bases from V and 0 bases from J; junction bases left unmatched: 7. The CDR3 DNA reads as TGTGCCAGCAGCCCTCAGCGGGGCAGCTCCTACAATGAGCAGTTCTTC. Translated: CASSPQRGSSYNEQFF.

This chain joins TRBV25-1 and TRBJ2-5; no definite D call. The CDR3 length is 12 residues. V lost 6 bases to trimming and J lost 1 base, with 6 bases between them. The germline V gene has CDR1 MGHDK and CDR2 SYGVNS. The chain's CDR3 is CASRDFQETQYF. CDR3 bases: TGTGCCAGCAGGGATTTCCAAGAGACCCAGTACTTC.